Listed here is a single TCR beta chain. The target antigen is unknown. This record comes from a study of PD-1 blockade in classical Hodgkin lymphoma. General study findings and limits: Lower baseline TCR diversity was reported for newly diagnosed patients than for healthy donors. While CD8+ TCR diversity did not rise significantly by C4D1, CD4+ TCR diversity did.

Deletions cut 1 base from V and 5 bases from J, with 20 bases between. The CDR3 totals 17 residues. Germline V CDR1 and CDR2: MDHEN, SYDVKM. Each of the patients experienced relapse following autologous stem cell transplantation, and their brentuximab vedotin exposure differed. Assay: immunoSEQ multiplex PCR; the TCRdb copy retains only in-frame clones and omits some. This sample carries more than 45,000 clones, just under 75% of them seen once, and the ten largest clones take over 13%. The sample was peripheral blood mononuclear cells (PBMCs), taken before the second cycle of nivolumab. This receptor was taken from a human donor with classical Hodgkin lymphoma. This chain uses TRBV28 with TRBJ1-2, with D perhaps matching TRBD1 (6 bases). The CDR3 nucleotides are TGTGCCAGCAGTTTATTCGGGGGCTCGAAGTCATTTTATGGCTACACCTTC. The encoded protein is CASSLFGGSKSFYGYTF.